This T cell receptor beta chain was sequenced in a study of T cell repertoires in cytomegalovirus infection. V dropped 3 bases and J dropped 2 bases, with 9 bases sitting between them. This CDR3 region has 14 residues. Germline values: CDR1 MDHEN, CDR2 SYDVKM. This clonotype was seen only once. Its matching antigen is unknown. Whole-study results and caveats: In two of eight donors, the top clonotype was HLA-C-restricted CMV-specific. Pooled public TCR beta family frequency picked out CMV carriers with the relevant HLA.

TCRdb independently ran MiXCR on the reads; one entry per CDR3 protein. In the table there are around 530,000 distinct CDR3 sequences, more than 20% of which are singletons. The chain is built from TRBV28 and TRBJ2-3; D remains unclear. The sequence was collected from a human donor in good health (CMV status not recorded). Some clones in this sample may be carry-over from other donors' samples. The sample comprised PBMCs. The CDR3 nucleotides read TGTGCCAGCAGTTTCAGTACCTACACAGATACGCAGTATTTT. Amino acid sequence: CASSFSTYTDTQYF.